The rows below give T cell receptor beta chains drawn from one sample of a study of T cell responses to AZD1222 COVID-19 vaccine. This table comes from immunoSEQ multiplex PCR, and its TCRdb copy is limited to in-frame clones, with some not included. Of roughly 80,000 clones detected, approximately 87% appear once; the ten largest clones hold over 1.1%. The sample was peripheral blood, taken 28 days after the second AZD1222 dose. Receptor source: an adult who received the AZD1222 COVID-19 vaccine. CDR3s include the opening cysteine and the closing phenylalanine or tryptophan. Each record gives: D gene, clone size, J gene, V gene, CDR3 DNA, CDR3 protein. A D gene is named only where the DNA matches it firmly. A clone size is listed for some rows: how often the clone was seen (once, few, many), or a class if it is expanded.

D gene: NA
clone size: NA
J gene: TRBJ1-2
V gene: TRBV5-6
CDR3 DNA: TGTGCCGGCTCCCCGGCAGGGAGGGGCGGCTACACCTTC
CDR3 protein: CAGSPAGRGGYTF

D gene: NA
clone size: NA
J gene: TRBJ1-1
V gene: TRBV7-2
CDR3 DNA: TGTGCCAGCAGCTATAGCAGGGGAGGCACTGAAGCTTTCTTT
CDR3 protein: CASSYSRGGTEAFF

D gene: NA
clone size: NA
J gene: TRBJ1-3
V gene: TRBV30
CDR3 DNA: TGTGCCTGGAGTGTAGGGTCCAGCTCTGGAAACACCATATATTTT
CDR3 protein: CAWSVGSSSGNTIYF

D gene: NA
clone size: NA
J gene: TRBJ1-5
V gene: TRBV18
CDR3 DNA: TGTGCCAGCTCACCACAGGATTCCGACCAGCCCCAGCATTTT
CDR3 protein: CASSPQDSDQPQHF

D gene: NA
clone size: NA
J gene: TRBJ1-6
V gene: TRBV7-3
CDR3 DNA: TGTGCCAGCAGCCTCCACAACGATTCACCCCTCCACTTT
CDR3 protein: CASSLHNDSPLHF

D gene: NA
clone size: NA
J gene: TRBJ1-2
V gene: TRBV7-9
CDR3 DNA: TGTGCCAGCAGCTCTGGGGGTTTAACTAACTATGGCTACACCTTC
CDR3 protein: CASSSGGLTNYGYTF

D gene: NA
clone size: NA
J gene: TRBJ2-5
V gene: TRBV5-5
CDR3 DNA: TGTGCCAGCAACGAGGGCCCGGGGGAGAGAGAGACCCAGTACTTC
CDR3 protein: CASNEGPGERETQYF

D gene: NA
clone size: once
J gene: TRBJ2-1
V gene: TRBV28
CDR3 DNA: TGTGCCAGCAGTTTTGAGTGGGGACGGGACTCCGCCTACAATGAGCAGTTCTTC
CDR3 protein: CASSFEWGRDSAYNEQFF

D gene: NA
clone size: NA
J gene: TRBJ1-5
V gene: TRBV2
CDR3 DNA: TGTGCCAGCAAGGAAGAAGGGTCAATCGGGCCCCAGCATTTT
CDR3 protein: CASKEEGSIGPQHF

D gene: NA
clone size: NA
J gene: TRBJ1-5
V gene: TRBV30
CDR3 DNA: TGTGCCTGGAACCCTGGGGGGGATCAGCCCCAGCATTTT
CDR3 protein: CAWNPGGDQPQHF

D gene: NA
clone size: few
J gene: TRBJ1-1
V gene: TRBV14
CDR3 DNA: TGTGCCAGCAGCCAAGATTGGAGGTTTGAAGCTTTCTTT
CDR3 protein: CASSQDWRFEAFF

D gene: TRBD1
clone size: NA
J gene: TRBJ1-1
V gene: TRBV14
CDR3 DNA: TGTGCCAGCAGCTTTACAGGGGGCACCGTTGAAGCTTTCTTT
CDR3 protein: CASSFTGGTVEAFF

D gene: TRBD1
clone size: NA
J gene: TRBJ1-1
V gene: TRBV28
CDR3 DNA: TGTGCCAGCAGTTCCGGACAGGGCCCCACTGAAGCTTTCTTT
CDR3 protein: CASSSGQGPTEAFF

D gene: NA
clone size: few
J gene: TRBJ1-2
V gene: TRBV19
CDR3 DNA: TGTGCCCTGGGACCGCAAGGGTCTGATGGCTACACCTTC
CDR3 protein: CALGPQGSDGYTF

D gene: TRBD1
clone size: NA
J gene: TRBJ1-5
V gene: TRBV7-9
CDR3 DNA: TGTGCCAGCAGCCCAGGGGGGGAGCCCCAGCATTTT
CDR3 protein: CASSPGGEPQHF

D gene: NA
clone size: NA
J gene: TRBJ1-5
V gene: TRBV12-3/TRBV12-4
CDR3 DNA: TGTGCCAGCAGTTTAATAGGGCAGCAGCCCCAGCATTTT
CDR3 protein: CASSLIGQQPQHF

D gene: NA
clone size: NA
J gene: TRBJ1-5
V gene: TRBV21-1
CDR3 DNA: TGTGCCAGCCGCCCCCTTGGGGACAGGGGTGGCAATCAGCCCCAGCATTTT
CDR3 protein: CASRPLGDRGGNQPQHF

D gene: NA
clone size: NA
J gene: TRBJ2-5
V gene: TRBV5-4
CDR3 DNA: TGTGCCAGCAGCTTGGAAGTGTCGGGTGGAAAAGAGACCCAGTACTTC
CDR3 protein: CASSLEVSGGKETQYF

D gene: NA
clone size: NA
J gene: TRBJ2-7
V gene: TRBV16
CDR3 DNA: TGTGCCAGCAGACTTACAATCCCGGGACCGACCGAGCAGTACTTC
CDR3 protein: CASRLTIPGPTEQYF

D gene: NA
clone size: NA
J gene: TRBJ1-1
V gene: TRBV5-1
CDR3 DNA: TGCGCCAGCAGCTTATTGTCAAGGGGGGGAGAAGCTTTCTTT
CDR3 protein: CASSLLSRGGEAFF

D gene: NA
clone size: NA
J gene: TRBJ1-5
V gene: TRBV5-1
CDR3 DNA: TGCGCCAGCAGCTTGGGGATTAGCAATCAGCCCCAGCATTTT
CDR3 protein: CASSLGISNQPQHF

D gene: TRBD1
clone size: NA
J gene: TRBJ2-1
V gene: TRBV11-2
CDR3 DNA: TGTGCCAGCAGGGACAGGGGCTACAATGAGCAGTTCTTC
CDR3 protein: CASRDRGYNEQFF

D gene: NA
clone size: NA
J gene: TRBJ1-5
V gene: TRBV18
CDR3 DNA: TGTGCCAGCTCACCATGGGCCTATAGCAATCAGCCCCAGCATTTT
CDR3 protein: CASSPWAYSNQPQHF

D gene: NA
clone size: NA
J gene: TRBJ2-5
V gene: TRBV4-1
CDR3 DNA: TGCGCCAGCAGCCAAGATTGGATGGGCCGGGAGACCCAGTACTTC
CDR3 protein: CASSQDWMGRETQYF

D gene: TRBD1
clone size: NA
J gene: TRBJ2-2
V gene: TRBV28
CDR3 DNA: TGTGCCACCTCAGTCGGGACAGGCCCTGCCGGGGAGCTGTTTTTT
CDR3 protein: CATSVGTGPAGELFF

D gene: NA
clone size: once
J gene: TRBJ1-1
V gene: TRBV3-1/TRBV3-2
CDR3 DNA: TGTGCCAGCAGCCCCGGCAGACTGAACACTGAAGCTTTCTTT
CDR3 protein: CASSPGRLNTEAFF

D gene: NA
clone size: NA
J gene: TRBJ1-1
V gene: TRBV19
CDR3 DNA: TGTGCCAGTAGTATCACCAGGGTGGCGGAAGCTTTCTTT
CDR3 protein: CASSITRVAEAFF

D gene: NA
clone size: NA
J gene: TRBJ1-1
V gene: TRBV10-3
CDR3 DNA: TGTGCCATCAGTGTGTCCACTCTCAGGAGGAACACTGAAGCTTTCTTT
CDR3 protein: CAISVSTLRRNTEAFF

D gene: NA
clone size: NA
J gene: TRBJ1-5
V gene: TRBV30
CDR3 DNA: TGTGCCTGGAGTGTACGGGGGAATCAGCCCCAGCATTTT
CDR3 protein: CAWSVRGNQPQHF

D gene: NA
clone size: NA
J gene: TRBJ2-1
V gene: TRBV5-1
CDR3 DNA: TGCGCCAGCAGCCCTCCCGGCGAGGGGGCCTACAATGAGCAGTTCTTC
CDR3 protein: CASSPPGEGAYNEQFF

D gene: NA
clone size: once
J gene: TRBJ2-7
V gene: TRBV5-1
CDR3 DNA: TGCGCCAGCAGCTCTCAGGGGCCTCCGCAGTACTTC
CDR3 protein: CASSSQGPPQYF

D gene: NA
clone size: few
J gene: TRBJ2-2
V gene: TRBV19
CDR3 DNA: TGTGCCAGTAGGAGACAGGTTAACACCGGGGAGCTGTTTTTT
CDR3 protein: CASRRQVNTGELFF

D gene: NA
clone size: NA
J gene: TRBJ2-7
V gene: TRBV5-1
CDR3 DNA: TGCGCCAGCAGCCCGGCCTCACCGGCGGAGCAGTACTTC
CDR3 protein: CASSPASPAEQYF

D gene: NA
clone size: NA
J gene: TRBJ2-7
V gene: TRBV7-9
CDR3 DNA: TGTGCCAGCAGCTTAGCGCAGGCAGGGTCCAACGAGCAGTACTTC
CDR3 protein: CASSLAQAGSNEQYF

D gene: NA
clone size: NA
J gene: TRBJ2-2
V gene: TRBV7-6
CDR3 DNA: TGTGCCAGCAGCTCGCGGGGGCTGAACACCGGGGAGCTGTTTTTT
CDR3 protein: CASSSRGLNTGELFF

D gene: TRBD1
clone size: NA
J gene: TRBJ2-7
V gene: TRBV7-3
CDR3 DNA: TGTGCCAGCAGTTCCGTGGGGCAGGGGGCCGACGAGCAGTACTTC
CDR3 protein: CASSSVGQGADEQYF

D gene: NA
clone size: NA
J gene: TRBJ2-2
V gene: TRBV3-1/TRBV3-2
CDR3 DNA: TGTGCCAGCAGGATCGCGAACACCGGGGAGCTGTTTTTT
CDR3 protein: CASRIANTGELFF

D gene: NA
clone size: NA
J gene: TRBJ1-3
V gene: TRBV14
CDR3 DNA: TGTGCCAGCAGCAAGATCCAGGGAACTGGAAACACCATATATTTT
CDR3 protein: CASSKIQGTGNTIYF

D gene: NA
clone size: NA
J gene: TRBJ2-2
V gene: TRBV6-1
CDR3 DNA: TGTGCCAGCAGTGAACCCACCCGGGGGGAGCTGTTTTTT
CDR3 protein: CASSEPTRGELFF

D gene: NA
clone size: few
J gene: TRBJ2-7
V gene: TRBV18
CDR3 DNA: TGTGCCAGCTCACCACGCTCAGGGTGGTACGAGCAGTACTTC
CDR3 protein: CASSPRSGWYEQYF

D gene: NA
clone size: NA
J gene: TRBJ1-5
V gene: TRBV7-2
CDR3 DNA: TGTGCCAGCAGCTTAGGAGGTAGGATAGCTTCCAATCAGCCCCAGCATTTT
CDR3 protein: CASSLGGRIASNQPQHF

D gene: TRBD1
clone size: NA
J gene: TRBJ2-1
V gene: TRBV6-4
CDR3 DNA: TGTGCCAGCAGTCAAGACAGGGGGGTCTACAATGAGCAGTTCTTC
CDR3 protein: CASSQDRGVYNEQFF

D gene: NA
clone size: NA
J gene: TRBJ2-1
V gene: TRBV3-1/TRBV3-2
CDR3 DNA: TGTGCCAGCAGCCAGACCCGGGCTGAGCAGTTCTTC
CDR3 protein: CASSQTRAEQFF

D gene: NA
clone size: NA
J gene: TRBJ1-3
V gene: TRBV4-3
CDR3 DNA: TGCGCCAGCAGCCAAGATCGGTACTCTGGAAACACCATATATTTT
CDR3 protein: CASSQDRYSGNTIYF

D gene: NA
clone size: NA
J gene: TRBJ1-1
V gene: TRBV19
CDR3 DNA: TGTGCCAGTACGAAACTGGGGCGGGACCTGGACACTGAAGCTTTCTTT
CDR3 protein: CASTKLGRDLDTEAFF

D gene: NA
clone size: NA
J gene: TRBJ1-3
V gene: TRBV5-1
CDR3 DNA: TGCGCCAGCAGCTTTTTAGGGGAGGGAAACACCATATATTTT
CDR3 protein: CASSFLGEGNTIYF

D gene: NA
clone size: NA
J gene: TRBJ1-1
V gene: TRBV7-9
CDR3 DNA: TGTGCCAGCACCCAGGGGCCGGCGAACACTGAAGCTTTCTTT
CDR3 protein: CASTQGPANTEAFF

D gene: TRBD2
clone size: NA
J gene: TRBJ2-3
V gene: TRBV7-6
CDR3 DNA: TGTGCCAGCAGCCCAGCCGGGGGGAGCACAGATACGCAGTATTTT
CDR3 protein: CASSPAGGSTDTQYF